These 13 T cell receptor beta chains were all obtained from the same sample, sequenced in a study of cytomegalovirus exposure and HLA in healthy donors. Amplification used 60 Vbeta primers and 13 Jbeta primers. The protocol was immunoSEQ multiplex PCR, while the TCRdb copy is restricted to in-frame clones and leaves out a portion. This sample yields about 91,000 clones, of which about 90% are seen a single time; about 2.5% belongs to the top ten. Input material: PBMCs. These receptors were taken from a man aged 18 to 35 in good health and CMV-seronegative.

CDR3 in DNA: TGTGCCAGCAGCGTCCTCCCGGAGGGTCCGACCGGGGAGCTGTTTTTT. Translated, it gives CASSVLPEGPTGELFF. The gene calls are TRBV9 and TRBJ2-2, with a tentative D call TRBD2 (6 bases). The CDR3 extends over 16 amino acids. In germline, CDR1 is SGDLS, CDR2 YYNGEE. The V end lost 2 bases, the J end lost 5 bases, and 16 bases lay between the germline ends. Full variable domain (rest looked up from reference TRBV9 and TRBJ2-2): DSGVTQTPKHLITATGQRVTLRCSPRSGDLSVYWYQQSLDQGLQFLIQYYNGEERAKGNILERFSAQQFPDLHSELNLSSLELGDSALYFCASSVLPEGPTGELFFGEGSRLTVL.

The J gene is TRBJ2-1, the V gene TRBV6-5; 9 bases map to TRBD1. CDR3 length: 15 amino acids. V trimming: 6 bases; J trimming: 6 bases; junction bases outside the gene matches: 9. CDR1 is MNHEY, CDR2 SVGAGI, per germline. CDR3 nucleotides: TGTGCCAGCAGCCGTGGGACAGGGAGGGTCAATGAGCAGTTCTTC. As protein: CASSRGTGRVNEQFF.

This chain connects TRBV27 to TRBJ1-1; D possibly corresponds to TRBD1 (6 bases). The CDR3 contains 13 residues. The V gene lost 3 bases and the J gene lost 3 bases, with 8 bases spanning the gap. Germline V gives CDR1 MNHEY, CDR2 SMNVEV (reference sequence). CDR3 in DNA: TGTGCCAGCAGTTTGTCAGGGGACACTGAAGCTTTCTTT. It yields the protein CASSLSGDTEAFF.

This clone was detected once. The rearrangement links TRBV6-6 to TRBJ1-1; maybe TRBD1 (5 bases). Germline values: CDR1 MNHNY, CDR2 SVGAGI (reference sequence). The CDR3 loop spans 14 amino acids. With 5 bases removed from V and 1 base from J, the gap between germline ends came to 11 bases. CDR3 DNA: TGTGCCAGCAGTAAGGGGTTCGGGAACACTGAAGCTTTCTTT. Translating gives CASSKGFGNTEAFF.

The rearrangement uses TRBV21-1 and TRBJ2-1; the table names TRBD2, a call not compared with the DNA. TRBV21-1 represents a pseudogene. The CDR3 runs to 19 residues. In DNA form, the CDR3 reads TGTGCCAGCATGGGAGGACTAGCGGGAGGGTGGTCCTCCTACAATGAGCAGTTCTTC. Protein sequence: CASMGGLAGGWSSYNEQFF.

The chain combines TRBV7-9 with TRBJ2-1, with D tentatively TRBD2 (5 bases). The CDR3 contains 17 residues. The V and J ends lost 6 bases and 1 base respectively, with 19 bases between them. Germline CDR1 reads SEHNR; CDR2 reads FQNEAQ (reference sequence). CDR3 DNA sequence: TGTGCCAGCAGTTCTGGGCGAGGGCCTAGGTCCTACAATGAGCAGTTCTTC. It codes for CASSSGRGPRSYNEQFF.

The rearrangement links TRBV5-1 to TRBJ2-7; 9 bases map to TRBD2. Germline CDR1 SGHRS, CDR2 YFSETQ. J gave up 3 bases and V 4 bases, and 2 bases lay outside the gene matches. The CDR3 has 13 amino acids. In DNA, the CDR3 is TGCGCCAGCAGCCAAGCGGGAGGCTACGAGCAGTACTTC. This translates into CASSQAGGYEQYF.

This chain links TRBV5-1 with TRBJ1-1; 10 nucleotides agree with TRBD1. CDR3 length: 14 amino acids. V gave up 0 bases and J gave up 11 bases; unmatched junction bases: 7. Germline CDR1 is SGHRS and CDR2 is YFSETQ. The CDR3 coding sequence is TGCGCCAGCAGCTTGGCCGCGACAGGGGGCAGGGCTTTCTTT. Its translation: CASSLAATGGRAFF.

CDR3 coding DNA: TGTGCCAGCAGTTATGGAGGGACAGGGGGCTTTTGGGAGACCCAGTACTTC. Amino acids: CASSYGGTGGFWETQYF. This chain connects TRBV25-1 to TRBJ2-5; 12 positions match TRBD1. Trimming at V came to 5 bases and at J to 5 bases, leaving 12 bases not matched to a gene. Germline CDR1 and CDR2: MGHDK and SYGVNS. The CDR3 spans 17 residues.

V and J are TRBV7-2 and TRBJ1-3, with TRBD1 matching 7 bases. Germline lookup yields CDR1 SGHTA and CDR2 FQGNSA. The CDR3 spans 18 residues. V lost 1 base and J lost 0; bases outside the gene matches: 9. CDR3 protein: CASSLGRDSSISGNTIYF. CDR3 DNA: TGTGCCAGCAGCTTAGGAAGGGACAGTTCGATCTCTGGAAACACCATATATTTT.

This chain uses TRBV4-2 with TRBJ2-7; D not resolved. V lost 4 bases and J lost 3, with 16 bases in between. The germline gives CDR1 LGHNA, CDR2 YNFKEQ. This CDR3 is built from 15 residues. The CDR3 is CASSPASTPGYEQYF. The CDR3 DNA is TGTGCCAGCAGCCCCGCCTCTACCCCCGGCTACGAGCAGTACTTC.

The rearrangement links TRBV7-3 to TRBJ1-5; D is perhaps TRBD1 (5 bases). Germline values: CDR1 SGHTA, CDR2 FQGTGA. The CDR3 loop spans 14 amino acids. The V end was cut by 4 bases, the J end by 1 base, with 8 bases between. The CDR3 here is CASSSDRSNQPQHF. For the CDR3, the DNA is TGTGCCAGCAGCTCCGACAGAAGCAATCAGCCCCAGCATTTT. The full variable domain, rest sourced from reference TRBV7-3 and TRBJ1-5, is GAGVSQTPSNKVTEKGKYVELRCDPISGHTALYWYRQSLGQGPEFLIYFQGTGAADDSGLPNDRFFAVRPEGSVSTLKIQRTERGDSAVYLCASSSDRSNQPQHFGDGTRLSIL.

The rearrangement joins TRBV6-6 to TRBJ1-1, with 11 bases that match TRBD1. Per germline, CDR1 MNHNY and CDR2 SVGAGI (reference sequence). V shed 2 bases, J shed 4 bases, and the junction held 0 bases outside the gene matches. This CDR3 comprises 14 residues. CDR3 in amino acids: CASSYGTGGTEAFF. CDR3 bases: TGTGCCAGCAGTTACGGGACAGGGGGCACTGAAGCTTTCTTT.